The clone carrying this T cell receptor beta chain was found many times. The time point here: persistent/refractory GD, antithyroid drugs over 5 years with positive TRAb. After RNA was extracted from PBMCs, the TCR library was made from it. Germline-derived CDR1 and CDR2 are SGHRS and YFSETQ. This CDR3 has 14 amino acids. V was trimmed by 5 bases and J by 4 bases, leaving 12 bases between them. These data belong to a study of regulatory T cells in long-lasting Graves disease. Relying on iRepertoire HTBI primers and Arm-PCR of CDR3 regions, the team built TCR beta libraries. Each CDR3 protein gets one entry after TCRdb re-called the multiplex PCR reads with MiXCR. The sample includes over 350,000 distinct CDR3 sequences, roughly 20% of them seen just once.

The chain uses TRBV5-1 and TRBJ1-4, with TRBD1 as a possible D gene (5 bases). The source was peripheral blood mononuclear cells (PBMCs), collected when the disease was refractory, from a patient treated with antithyroid drugs. The receptor was derived from a female donor with Graves disease. In DNA form, the CDR3 reads TGCGCCAGCAGTACGGGGCAAGATAATGAAAAACTGTTTTTT. Protein sequence: CASSTGQDNEKLFF.